This TCR beta chain was sequenced in a study of CD8+ T cells in alopecia areata. Study at large: Once tofacitinib had been taken for 6 to 18 months, 6 months off drug followed.

Remarks on this clone: Its antigen is not identified.

This CDR3 region has 13 residues. Germline CDR1 and CDR2: SGDLS and YYNGEE. The ends lost 3 bases at V and 3 bases at J; junction bases unmatched: 0. Findings and caveats of the study: Alphabeta T cells residing in normal skin are also sequenced in scalp samples. Relative to mice, TCR sharing across patients was less clear, a difference possibly HLA-related.

Extracted from the samples, RNA was reverse transcribed into cDNA to serve as the sequencing template. Only in-frame clones appear in the TCRdb table, and some are missing; sequencing was by immunoSEQ multiplex PCR. The sample yields approximately 63,000 clones, approximately 58% seen once. The material sequenced was CD8+ T cells sorted from blood, taken at week 0. The V call is TRBV9, the J call TRBJ2-1; TRBD1 matches 7 bases. The source of this sequence is a human donor with alopecia areata. The CDR3 DNA follows: TGTGCCAGCAGCGGGGACAGCTACAATGAGCAGTTCTTC. Translation: CASSGDSYNEQFF.